The TCR beta chain under discussion was sequenced for a study of blood T cell repertoires in COVID-19 (dated by TCRdb to about 2020). About the study as a whole: The collaborator samples originated in the United States, Italy and Spain and spanned the acute and convalescent phases of COVID-19. The repertoires were released in a freely available public database intended as a resource for research on the immune response to SARS-CoV-2. The samples were drawn from the first 160 participants of the ongoing ImmuneRACE study and from 950 to 1,500 subjects provided by 6 global collaborators. Nearly every sample came with metadata listing a de-identified subject ID, COVID-19 status, age in years and sex. The prospective study material was composed of cDNA or gDNA derived from T cells, B-cell-depleted T cells, or PBMCs. Where HLA class I and class II types were available, the types were taken from metadata supplied by the sample provider, not from assay-based typing. The dataset comprised deeply sampled blood TCRbeta repertoires from subjects exposed to, actively infected with, or recovered from COVID-19. Results and caveats for the whole study, not just this receptor: The amount of clinical and demographic metadata varied by source and participant and was provided uncurated.

V is cut by 0 bases and J by 3 bases, and the space between the germline ends is 8 bases. The CDR3 runs 14 amino acids, cysteine and phenylalanine included. Just the 42-base CDR3 DNA is kept, in frame starting at base 1. The germline V gene (reference sequence) provides CDR1 LGHDT and CDR2 YNNKEL. A single count supports this clone. The clone's antigen remains unknown. Base-call qualities are not available, and no considerably larger clone is one nucleotide away. The collaborating institutions used their own protocols to collect whole blood in K2EDTA tubes. For TCRbeta analysis, collaborators shipped samples in one of three forms: frozen whole blood, isolated PBMCs, or DNA extracted from either of those sample types. TCRbeta CDR3 regions were amplified from genomic DNA using the immunoSEQ Assay, a bias-controlled multiplex PCR. Per the source publication's procedure: The number of nucleated cells in each sample was estimated from the amplification of reference gene primers within the assay. Sequence reads were collapsed and filtered to measure the absolute abundance of every unique TCRbeta CDR3 rearrangement. For each sample, productive Simpson clonality was calculated as the square root of Simpson's diversity index across productive rearrangements. In its TCRdb copy, this immuneACCESS table keeps in-frame sequences only and misses some clones. Where compared with another copy, unresolved V genes explain less than half of these, and the others have no known cause. The DNA was the basis for D and trimming; V, J and clone size are from that table. The sample data list roughly 220,000 clones, and around 81% of these were observed just once. 2% to 2.5% of the sample belongs to the ten largest clones.

Sample: peripheral blood. Recombination connected TRBV3-1 (or the pseudogene TRBV3-2) to TRBJ1-2; tentative D gene TRBD1, with 5 bases matching. The receptor was isolated from a woman aged 55-75 years with acute or convalescent COVID-19. The DNA sequence reads TGTGCCAGCAGCCAAGATCCGGGGGACTATGGCTACACCTTC. Its translation reads: CASSQDPGDYGYTF.